The following is a TCR beta chain sequence with its context. This entry comes from a study of blood T cell repertoires in COVID-19. As originally analysed: How many nucleated cells were present was estimated from reference gene primer amplification. The method was immunoSEQ multiplex PCR; TCRdb's version includes in-frame clones alone and lacks a portion of them. V and J calls and clone size are those listed in that table; D and trimming were worked out from the DNA. The data hold over 30,000 clones, with over 80% observed a single time. CDR1 is LNHDA, CDR2 SQIVND, per germline (reference sequence). With V trimmed by 5 bases and J by 2 bases, 11 bases remained unmatched. CDR3 length equals 19 residues.

Specimen: peripheral blood. This chain uses TRBV19 with TRBJ2-1, with 14 nucleotides matching TRBD2. This clonotype was obtained from a man at least 80 years old with active COVID-19. The CDR3 region is CASSLRTSGRLSAYNEQFF. The CDR3 nucleotides are TGTGCCAGTAGTTTAAGGACTAGCGGGAGGTTAAGCGCCTACAATGAGCAGTTCTTC.